One T cell receptor (beta chain) is described in this entry. Trimming at V came to 0 bases and at J to 2 bases, leaving 4 bases not matched to a gene. Germline CDR1 SGHKS, CDR2 YYEKEE (reference sequence). The CDR3 length is 16 residues. Source study methods: Reference gene primer amplification yielded estimated nucleated cell counts. TCRdb keeps only in-frame clones here, not all; method: immunoSEQ multiplex PCR. That table furnishes V, J and clone size, whereas the DNA furnished D and trimming. The sample includes fewer than 350,000 clones, around nine tenths seen only once; the top ten take around 8.8%. These data are taken from a study of blood T cell repertoires in COVID-19. In the study overall: Sources were T cells, B-cell-depleted T cells, or PBMCs; the material itself was cDNA or gDNA.

Sequenced material: peripheral blood. The sequence was obtained from a man between 40 and 49 years old with active or convalescent COVID-19. V gene TRBV5-5 combines with J gene TRBJ2-5; 10 bases fit TRBD2. CDR3 sequence reads: CASSLGLAGGQETQYF. CDR3 bases: TGTGCCAGCAGCTTGGGGTTAGCGGGAGGTCAAGAGACCCAGTACTTC.